The rows below give T cell receptor beta chains drawn from one sample of a study of human T cells and chemical hapten exposure. A single record per CDR3 protein comes from TCRdb applying MiXCR to the RACE reads. The profile shows around 67,000 distinct CDR3 sequences, around 7.9% of them singletons. Sample: whole blood, taken in connection with sensitization to the hapten diphenylcyclopropenone (DPC). The receptor source for this set is a woman aged 50 to 65 with alopecia areata. Some clones in this sample may be carry-over from other donors' samples. Both conserved end residues are part of each CDR3. A D gene is named only where the DNA matches it firmly. Only part of the rows carry a size: once, few, many, or a class if the clone is expanded.

J,D,size,V,CDR3,DNA
TRBJ1-5,TRBD1,many,TRBV2,CASAGGIRQPQHF,TGTGCCAGCGCAGGGGGCATTCGTCAGCCCCAGCATTTT
TRBJ1-6,TRBD1,few,TRBV6-6,CASTTTGTGGSPLHF,TGTGCCAGCACTACCACCGGGACAGGGGGCTCACCCCTCCACTTT
TRBJ2-2,.,few,TRBV15,CATSVGGWAGELFF,TGTGCCACCAGCGTGGGGGGCTGGGCCGGGGAGCTGTTTTTT
TRBJ2-5,TRBD2,.,TRBV5-4,CASSSPTSAQETQYF,TGTGCCAGCAGTTCGCCGACTAGCGCACAAGAGACCCAGTACTTC
TRBJ2-6,.,.,TRBV12-3/TRBV12-4,CASKTGRRGANVLTF,TGTGCCAGCAAAACAGGGAGGAGGGGGGCCAACGTCCTGACTTTC
TRBJ1-2,.,many,TRBV28,CASSLPDSNYGYTF,TGTGCCAGCAGTTTACCGGACAGCAACTATGGCTACACCTTC
TRBJ1-1,.,medium-sized,TRBV20-1,CSARVDGDTEAFF,TGCAGTGCTAGAGTAGACGGAGACACTGAAGCTTTCTTT
TRBJ1-5,TRBD1,.,TRBV6-2/TRBV6-3,CASRMTGGSEPQHF,TGTGCCAGCAGGATGACAGGGGGCTCTGAGCCCCAGCATTTT
TRBJ2-6,.,.,TRBV28,CASSGGSGANVLTF,TGTGCCAGCAGTGGGGGCTCTGGGGCCAACGTCCTGACTTTC
TRBJ2-3,TRBD2,.,TRBV4-2,CASSQGTSGGADTQYF,TGTGCCAGCAGCCAAGGGACTAGCGGGGGGGCAGATACGCAGTATTTT
TRBJ2-7,TRBD2,.,TRBV7-2,CASSLEGLAGGISSYEQYF,TGTGCCAGCAGCTTAGAAGGGCTAGCGGGAGGGATCAGCTCCTACGAGCAGTACTTC
TRBJ1-2,.,few,TRBV6-5,CASSYHTGERPYGYTF,TGTGCCAGCAGTTACCACACAGGAGAAAGGCCCTATGGCTACACCTTC
TRBJ1-5,.,many,TRBV15,CAPHEGSNQPQHF,TGTGCCCCCCACGAAGGGAGCAATCAGCCCCAGCATTTT
TRBJ1-1,.,few,TRBV28,CASSFPARQETIEAFF,TGTGCCAGCAGTTTCCCCGCTAGGCAGGAGACAATTGAAGCTTTCTTT
TRBJ1-2,.,few,TRBV2,CASRAAASYGYTF,TGTGCCAGCCGTGCGGCGGCGAGCTATGGCTACACCTTC
TRBJ2-2,.,.,TRBV24-1,CATSDPKDPDTGELFF,TGTGCCACCAGTGACCCGAAGGACCCGGACACCGGGGAGCTGTTTTTT
TRBJ1-2,TRBD1,.,TRBV15,CATSIGARQGGGYTF,TGTGCCACCAGCATTGGAGCAAGACAGGGCGGGGGCTACACCTTC
TRBJ2-3,.,.,TRBV28,CASSPQGGFDTQYF,TGTGCCAGCAGTCCCCAGGGGGGCTTTGATACGCAGTATTTT
TRBJ1-1,TRBD1,many,TRBV29-1,CSVQGDTEAFF,TGCAGCGTACAGGGGGATACTGAAGCTTTCTTT
TRBJ2-2,.,few,TRBV28,CASSPLSPAGELFF,TGTGCCAGCAGTCCCCTCAGTCCCGCCGGGGAGCTGTTTTTT
TRBJ2-3,.,.,TRBV2,CASSDAGTSTDTQYF,TGTGCCAGCAGTGATGCGGGGACCAGCACAGATACGCAGTATTTT
TRBJ1-4,TRBD1,many,TRBV29-1,CSVGDRGEKLFF,TGCAGCGTTGGGGACAGGGGAGAAAAACTGTTTTTT
TRBJ2-2,.,few,TRBV29-1,CSVGAGPNTGELFF,TGCAGCGTGGGGGCAGGGCCGAACACCGGGGAGCTGTTTTTT
TRBJ1-2,.,many,TRBV3-1,CASSPLAGAKYGYTF,TGTGCCAGCAGCCCCCTGGCGGGGGCAAAATATGGCTACACCTTC
TRBJ1-2,TRBD1,many,TRBV11-2,CASSMTGETGYTF,TGTGCCAGCAGCATGACAGGGGAGACCGGCTACACCTTC
TRBJ2-1,TRBD2,.,TRBV11-2,CASSSGLAGGLYNEQFF,TGTGCCAGCAGCTCGGGACTAGCGGGAGGTCTTTACAATGAGCAGTTCTTC
TRBJ2-3,.,few,TRBV9,CASSVGTSTDTQYF,TGTGCCAGCAGCGTCGGGACTAGCACAGATACGCAGTATTTT
TRBJ1-2,.,many,TRBV29-1,CSVDAGSNGYTF,TGCAGCGTTGACGCGGGTAGTAATGGCTACACCTTC